This T cell receptor (beta chain) was sequenced in a study of blood T cells in healthy people across ages. Broader study findings: Lack of knowledge of donor CMV status possibly confounded expanded clonotype changes.

Trimming removed 5 bases from V and 6 bases from J, with 14 bases in between. Per germline, CDR1 DFQATT and CDR2 SNEGSKA (reference sequence). The CDR3 has 14 residues. Then a second PCR, running about 6 to 12 cycles, was carried out with a sample-barcoded 5' primer and a J-beta primer mix. Via MiXCR, TCRdb re-called the 5' RACE reads, giving one row per CDR3 protein. This sample carries over 950,000 distinct CDR3 sequences, less than 45% of them seen once, and the ten largest clones take roughly 13%. As regards this clonotype: Its antigen remains unknown.

Donor samples were obtained from healthy Caucasian individuals from Russia, aged roughly 6 to 95. Investigators took roughly 10 milliliters of peripheral blood from every donor. With each sample, at least 5.5 micrograms of total RNA were extracted. The chain links TRBV20-1 to TRBJ1-6, with D maybe TRBD1 (5 bases). Sequencing was carried out using blood. The receptor was derived from a man aged 18 to 35 in good health. In nucleotides, the CDR3 is TGCAGTGCTGCGCGCTTGGGGGGTAATTCACCCCTCCACTTT. This encodes CSAARLGGNSPLHF.